Below are 7 T cell receptor beta chains sequenced from a single sample in a study of shared clonotypes between healthy human individuals. Naive CD8 cells comprised CD45RO-negative, CCR7-positively selected cells, excluding terminally differentiated effector memory CD45RA+ cells. Repertoires were generated with immunoSEQ multiplex PCR, while TCRdb's copy carries only in-frame clones and drops some. The sample comprises about 2.1 million clones, approximately 94% of which are singletons, and roughly 1.8% rests with the top ten. The specimen was naive CD8+ T cells from PBMCs. The receptors come from a young man in good health. Some clones in this sample may be carry-over from other donors' samples.

This chain uses TRBV14 with TRBJ2-7; weak D call: TRBD1 (6 bases). This CDR3 is 14 amino acids long. Trimming cost V 3 bases and J 0 bases, with 9 bases left between them. Germline V gives CDR1 SGHDN, CDR2 FVKESK. In nucleotides, the CDR3 is TGTGCCAGCAGCCACTGGGACACCTCCTACGAGCAGTACTTC. This translates into CASSHWDTSYEQYF. Drawing the rest from reference TRBV14 and TRBJ2-7, the complete variable domain is EAGVTQFPSHSVIEKGQTVTLRCDPISGHDNLYWYRRVMGKEIKFLLHFVKESKQDESGMPNNRFLAERTGGTYSTLKVQPAELEDSGVYFCASSHWDTSYEQYFGPGTRLTVT.

A note on this clone: This sample also contains other DNA sequences that code for the same CDR3. The chain uses TRBV7-2 and TRBJ2-7; TRBD2 matches 8 bases. The trim removed 5 bases at V and 3 bases at J, leaving 3 bases unmatched. Germline lookup yields CDR1 SGHTA and CDR2 FQGNSA. CDR3 length equals 13 residues. In DNA form, the CDR3 reads TGTGCCAGCAGCGAGGGACTAGGCTACGAGCAGTACTTC. It yields the protein CASSEGLGYEQYF.

This rearrangement joins TRBV5-6 to TRBJ2-7; a weak D match, TRBD2 (6 bases). Germline assignment: CDR1 SGHDT and CDR2 YYEEEE. This CDR3 is built from 16 residues. Trimming shortened V by 1 base and J by 1 base, and 15 bases separated the two germline ends. For the CDR3, the DNA is TGTGCCAGCAGCTTGTTGTCGGGAGAAATATCCTACGAGCAGTACTTC. This translates into CASSLLSGEISYEQYF.

About this clone itself: Other DNA sequences in the sample encode the same CDR3. This sequence joins TRBV7-9 and TRBJ2-7, with TRBD1 matching 8 bases. J lost 4 bases, V lost 2 bases, and 1 base had no gene match. CDR3 size: 13 residues. Germline CDR1 reads SEHNR; CDR2 reads FQNEAQ (reference sequence). CDR3 in DNA: TGTGCCAGCAGCTTAACAGGGGGGTACGAGCAGTACTTC. Protein sequence: CASSLTGGYEQYF.

The chain has TRBV28 and TRBJ2-6; TRBD2 agrees at 16 bases. J lost 4 bases, V lost 5 bases, and 8 bases had no gene match. The germline V gene has CDR1 MDHEN and CDR2 SYDVKM. The CDR3 is 19 amino acids. This CDR3 reads CASSRGLAGGPIGANVLTF. As DNA, the CDR3 is TGTGCCAGCAGTAGGGGACTAGCGGGAGGGCCGATCGGGGCCAACGTCCTGACTTTC.

The chain's CDR3 is CASSQDSYWFGSINEQYF. As DNA, the CDR3 is TGTGCCAGCAGCCAAGATAGTTACTGGTTCGGGAGCATCAACGAGCAGTACTTC. The V gene is TRBV4-2, the J gene TRBJ2-7, with D tentatively TRBD2 (6 bases). CDR3 length: 18 residues. The ends were cut back, 0 bases at V and 5 bases at J, with 23 bases in the middle. Germline CDR1 and CDR2: LGHNA and YNFKEQ.

The chain recombines TRBV15 with TRBJ2-2, with unresolved D. CDR1 is LNHNV, CDR2 YYDKDF, per germline (reference sequence). The CDR3 spans 18 residues. Trimming removed 0 bases from V and 0 bases from J, with 14 bases in between. The CDR3 region is CATSRDMFTASNTGELFF. The DNA of the CDR3 is TGTGCCACCAGCAGAGATATGTTCACGGCATCGAACACCGGGGAGCTGTTTTTT.